Here is one T cell receptor beta chain with its context. The data belong to a study of neoadjuvant anti-PD-1 for oral cavity cancer. Time point reported: after neoadjuvant nivolumab, at surgical resection. PBMC libraries mostly used around 0.5 ug of input genomic DNA, with six replicates per sample. Assay: immunoSEQ multiplex PCR; the TCRdb copy retains only in-frame clones and omits some. The sample consists of thousands of clones, about two thirds of them appearing once. The receptor was derived from a person aged 40 to 85 with oral cavity squamous cell carcinoma. Source: PBMCs, taken after nivolumab (anti-PD-1) treatment.

The CDR3 DNA is TGCGCCAGCAGTCTACAGGGGGATCTCGAGCTGTTTTTT. This encodes CASSLQGDLELFF. J is TRBJ2-2 and V is TRBV10-1, with 8 bases fitting TRBD1. V trimming: 5 bases; J trimming: 11 bases; junction bases outside the gene matches: 7. Looked up from germline, CDR1 is WNHNN and CDR2 is SYGVQD (reference sequence). The CDR3 sequence is 13 residues long.